Each of the 12 T cell receptor beta chains below was sequenced from the same sample in a study of blood T cell repertoires in COVID-19. Generated by immunoSEQ multiplex PCR, the TCRdb table keeps only in-frame clones and is missing some. This sample carries 150,000 or so clones, 82% of them seen once, and the ten largest clones take 7%. The specimen sequenced was peripheral blood. The receptor source for this set is a woman in her forties with COVID-19, enrolled during active disease.

The V gene is TRBV6-4, the J gene TRBJ2-1, with 9 bases lining up with TRBD1. Germline loops: CDR1 MRHNA, CDR2 SNTAGT. Losses at the gene ends were 6 bases for V and 6 bases for J; bases not matched to a gene: 6. CDR3 size: 14 residues. The CDR3 nucleotides are TGTGCCAGCAGGGGGACAGGGCAAGGCAATGAGCAGTTCTTC. Protein: CASRGTGQGNEQFF.

The chain joins TRBV7-2 to TRBJ2-2; 8 nucleotides match TRBD2. Looked up from germline, CDR1 is SGHTA and CDR2 is FQGNSA. The CDR3 runs 16 residues. The trim removed 2 bases at V and 8 bases at J, leaving 10 bases unmatched. The CDR3 DNA sequence: TGTGCCAGCAGCTTATGGGGCGGGAGGACGGGAGGGGAGCTGTTTTTT. It translates to CASSLWGGRTGGELFF.

The chain joins TRBV7-6 to TRBJ2-7; tentative D call: TRBD2 (5 bases). Trimming left V 1 base short and J 0 bases short, with 13 bases between. There are 16 residues in the CDR3. Germline CDR1 reads SGHVS; CDR2 reads FNYEAQ. The CDR3 coding sequence is TGTGCCAGCAGCTTAGGGGCTAGAGGGAGCTCCTACGAGCAGTACTTC. Amino acids: CASSLGARGSSYEQYF.

The chain combines TRBV28 with TRBJ1-1, with 7 bases fitting TRBD1. The CDR3 extends over 15 amino acids. Germline V gene data show CDR1 as MDHEN and CDR2 as SYDVKM. The V segment lost 3 bases and the J segment 1 base; nucleotides outside the gene matches: 5. The CDR3 DNA reads TGTGCCAGCAGTTTGGGACAGCTACGGAACACTGAAGCTTTCTTT. Its protein is CASSLGQLRNTEAFF.

The chain couples TRBV6-5 to TRBJ1-2; D gene unclear. CDR1 MNHEY and CDR2 SVGAGI come from the germline V gene. The CDR3 loop spans 15 amino acids. V shed 1 base and J shed 1 base, with 10 bases lying between them. CDR3: CASSYLAEDNYGYTF. CDR3 sequence (DNA): TGTGCCAGCAGTTACTTGGCAGAAGATAACTATGGCTACACCTTC.

The chain carries TRBV7-9 and TRBJ1-1, with a possible D match to TRBD1 (5 bases). The CDR3 totals 13 residues. V was trimmed by 4 bases and J by 1 base, leaving 7 bases between them. Germline loops: CDR1 SEHNR, CDR2 FQNEAQ (reference sequence). CDR3 residues: CASSYDRNTEAFF. The CDR3 DNA sequence: TGTGCCAGCAGCTACGACAGGAACACTGAAGCTTTCTTT.

The V gene is TRBV30, the J gene TRBJ1-2; D perhaps matches TRBD1 (6 bases). The germline CDR1 and CDR2 sequences are GTSNPN and SVGIG (reference sequence). The CDR3 extends over 13 amino acids. The V and J ends lost 1 base and 2 bases respectively, with 8 bases between them. This CDR3 is CAWSADRNYGYTF. For the CDR3, the DNA is TGTGCCTGGAGTGCTGACAGGAACTATGGCTACACCTTC. The complete variable domain, with remaining parts taken from reference TRBV30 and TRBJ1-2, reads SQTIHQWPATLVQPVGSPLSLECTVEGTSNPNLYWYRQAAGRGLQLLFYSVGIGQISSEVPQNLSASRPQDRQFILSSKKLLLSDSGFYLCAWSADRNYGYTFGSGTRLTVV.

The chain links TRBV14 to TRBJ1-2, with a possible D match to TRBD1 (5 bases). The CDR3 has 14 amino acids. The germline gives CDR1 SGHDN, CDR2 FVKESK. V was pared by 1 base and J by 2 bases, with 8 bases between. CDR3 nucleotide sequence: TGTGCCAGCAGCCAAGGGACATGGAACTATGGCTACACCTTC. This sequence encodes CASSQGTWNYGYTF.

The CDR3 DNA follows: TGTGCCAGCAGCGAAGAGGACAGGGGGCTGAATGAAAAACTGTTTTTT. Translated, it gives CASSEEDRGLNEKLFF. The rearrangement joins TRBV9 to TRBJ1-4; TRBD1 aligns across 11 bases. Germline loops: CDR1 SGDLS, CDR2 YYNGEE. Losses at the gene ends were 3 bases for V and 5 bases for J; bases not matched to a gene: 6. This CDR3 has 16 residues.

The chain recombines TRBV5-4 with TRBJ2-4; D possibly corresponds to TRBD2 (6 bases). The CDR3 totals 18 residues. The V and J ends lost 5 bases and 0 bases respectively, with 21 bases between them. Germline-derived CDR1 and CDR2 are SGHNT and YYREEE (reference sequence). DNA of the CDR3: TGTGCCAGCAGGGAGGGTCGTGAGAATGGGCTAGCCAAAAACATTCAGTACTTC. This translates into CASREGRENGLAKNIQYF.

This chain connects TRBV18 to TRBJ2-7; tentative D call: TRBD1 (5 bases). V lost 3 bases to trimming and J lost 2 bases, with 11 bases between them. This CDR3 comprises 14 residues. CDR1 is KGHSH, CDR2 LQKENI, per germline. The CDR3 DNA reads as TGTGCCAGCTCACCCAGGGCAACAGCCTACGAGCAGTACTTC. Residues: CASSPRATAYEQYF.

The chain is built from TRBV28 and TRBJ2-6, with a weak D call TRBD2 (5 bases). This CDR3 comprises 17 residues. Trimming stripped 3 bases from V and 0 bases from J, with 12 bases between. The germline gives CDR1 MDHEN, CDR2 SYDVKM. CDR3 DNA: TGTGCCAGCAGTTTTGAGGGAGCGGCCTCTGGGGCCAACGTCCTGACTTTC. Translated: CASSFEGAASGANVLTF.